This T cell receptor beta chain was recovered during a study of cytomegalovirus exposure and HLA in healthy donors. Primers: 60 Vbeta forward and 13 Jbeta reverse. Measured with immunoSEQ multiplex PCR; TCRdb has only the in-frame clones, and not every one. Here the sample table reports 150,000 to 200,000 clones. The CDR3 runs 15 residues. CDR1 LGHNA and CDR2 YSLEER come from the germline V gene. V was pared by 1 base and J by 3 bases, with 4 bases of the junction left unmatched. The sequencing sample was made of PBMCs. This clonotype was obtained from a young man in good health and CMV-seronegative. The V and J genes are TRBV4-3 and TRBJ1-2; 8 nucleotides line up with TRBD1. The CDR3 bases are TGCGCCAGCAGCCAAGGACAGGGGATAGACTATGGCTACACCTTC. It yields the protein CASSQGQGIDYGYTF.